These 6 T cell receptor beta chains were sequenced from one sample in a study of CD8 T cells in Susac syndrome. Random hexamers were used to reverse transcribe the RNA input (roughly 0.5 to 1 ug). TCRdb processed the immunoSEQ multiplex PCR reads anew with MiXCR; each CDR3 protein has one entry. The sample records nearly 70,000 distinct CDR3 sequences, approximately 95% being singletons. The sequencing input was CD8+ T cells from PBMCs. Source of these receptors: a human donor in good health.

CDR3 protein: CASSLEGHLGTEAFF. The CDR3 DNA reads TGTGCCAGCAGCTTGGAGGGACACCTTGGGACTGAAGCTTTCTTT. The chain uses TRBV5-6 and TRBJ1-1, with D possibly TRBD1 on 6 matching bases. CDR1 is SGHDT, CDR2 YYEEEE, per germline. V was shortened by 0 bases and J by 5 bases, with 14 bases between the two germline ends. The CDR3 length is 15 residues.

This CDR3 reads CSVDRDRDNTEAFF. In nucleotides, the CDR3 is TGCAGCGTTGATAGAGACAGGGACAACACTGAAGCTTTCTTT. The J gene is TRBJ1-1, the V gene TRBV29-1, with 7 bases fitting TRBD1. The germline gives CDR1 SQVTM, CDR2 ANQGSEA. V was pared by 3 bases and J by 2 bases, with 6 bases of the junction left unmatched. The CDR3 contains 14 residues.

The chain has TRBV27 and TRBJ2-5; D gene unclear. The CDR3 covers 12 residues. The ends were cut back, 4 bases at V and 5 bases at J, with 8 bases in the middle. Germline V gene data show CDR1 as MNHEY and CDR2 as SMNVEV (reference sequence). CDR3 nucleotide sequence: TGTGCCAGCAGTTCTCGATTGGAGACCCAGTACTTC. It is translated as CASSSRLETQYF.

The chain has TRBV28 and TRBJ1-1, with D possibly matching TRBD1 (6 bases). The CDR3 extends over 15 amino acids. V gave up 6 bases and J gave up 6 bases, with 20 bases separating them. Germline V gene data show CDR1 as MDHEN and CDR2 as SYDVKM. As DNA, the CDR3 is TGTGCCAGCAGAAGACCTACAGGGTATGTCTCTGAAGCTTTCTTT. It is translated as CASRRPTGYVSEAFF.

The chain combines TRBV4-1 with TRBJ1-1; D is ambiguous. The CDR3 consists of 13 residues. Germline CDR1 is MGHRA and CDR2 is YSYEKL. V was clipped by 0 bases and J by 2 bases, with 4 bases between them. This CDR3 reads CASSQERNTEAFF. The CDR3 nucleotides are TGCGCCAGCAGCCAAGAAAGAAACACTGAAGCTTTCTTT.

The chain has TRBV13 and TRBJ1-4; D gene uncertain. The length of the CDR3 is 15 residues. Per the germline V gene, CDR1 is PRHDT and CDR2 is FYEKMQ (reference sequence). V gave up 0 bases and J gave up 11 bases, with 16 bases separating them. The CDR3 DNA reads TGTGCCAGCAGCTTAGGCGGTTTTGGTCCTGAGAAACTGTTTTTT. As protein: CASSLGGFGPEKLFF.